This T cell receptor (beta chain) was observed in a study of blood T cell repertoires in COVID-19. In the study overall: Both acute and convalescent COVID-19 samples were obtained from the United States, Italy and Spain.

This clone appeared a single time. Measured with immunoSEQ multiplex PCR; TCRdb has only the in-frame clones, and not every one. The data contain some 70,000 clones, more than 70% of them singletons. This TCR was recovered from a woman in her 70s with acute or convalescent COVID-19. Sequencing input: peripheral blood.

The CDR3 DNA sequence: TGTGCCAATACGCGGGGGATCTACGAGCAGTACTTC. This sequence encodes CANTRGIYEQYF. The chain recombines TRBV19 with TRBJ2-7, with 7 bases matching TRBD2. After removal of 10 bases from V and 3 bases from J, the junction contained 6 bases not matched to a gene. This CDR3 is built from 12 residues. The germline V gene encodes CDR1 LNHDA and CDR2 SQIVND (reference sequence). Complete variable domain (other parts from reference TRBV19 and TRBJ2-7): DGGITQSPKYLFRKEGQNVTLSCEQNLNHDAMYWYRQDPGQGLRLIYYSQIVNDFQKGDIAEGYSVSREKKESFPLTVTSAQKNPTAFYLCANTRGIYEQYFGPGTRLTVT.